This T cell receptor beta chain stems from a study of cytomegalovirus exposure and HLA in healthy donors. Data came from immunoSEQ multiplex PCR; TCRdb stores just in-frame clones and leaves some out. This table holds around 50,000 clones, approximately 93% found once. Germline CDR1 MDHEN, CDR2 SYDVKM. Trimming cost V 2 bases and J 2 bases; bases outside gene matches: 10. CDR3 size: 17 residues. The TCR comes from a woman aged 18-29 years in good health and CMV-seropositive. The sample consisted of PBMCs. The rearrangement joins TRBV28 to TRBJ2-3; 7 nucleotides align to TRBD2. CDR3 in amino acids: CASSLRRAGLHTDTQYF. CDR3 coding DNA: TGTGCCAGCAGTTTACGGAGGGCGGGACTACACACAGATACGCAGTATTTT.